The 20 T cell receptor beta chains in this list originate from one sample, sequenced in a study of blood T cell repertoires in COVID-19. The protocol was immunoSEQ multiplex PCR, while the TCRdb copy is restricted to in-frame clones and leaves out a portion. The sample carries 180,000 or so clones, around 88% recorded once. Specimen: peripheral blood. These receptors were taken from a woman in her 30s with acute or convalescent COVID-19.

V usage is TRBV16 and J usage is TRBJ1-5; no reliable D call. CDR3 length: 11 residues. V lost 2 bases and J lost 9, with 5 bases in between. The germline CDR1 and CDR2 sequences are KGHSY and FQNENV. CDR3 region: CASSQGLPQHF. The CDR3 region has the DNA TGTGCCAGCAGCCAAGGACTGCCCCAGCATTTT.

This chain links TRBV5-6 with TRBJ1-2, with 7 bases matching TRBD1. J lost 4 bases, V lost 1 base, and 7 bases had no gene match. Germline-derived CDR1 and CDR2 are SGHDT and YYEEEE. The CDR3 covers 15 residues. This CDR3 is CASSLKGASIYGYTF. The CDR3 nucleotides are TGTGCCAGCAGCTTGAAGGGGGCTTCTATCTATGGCTACACCTTC.

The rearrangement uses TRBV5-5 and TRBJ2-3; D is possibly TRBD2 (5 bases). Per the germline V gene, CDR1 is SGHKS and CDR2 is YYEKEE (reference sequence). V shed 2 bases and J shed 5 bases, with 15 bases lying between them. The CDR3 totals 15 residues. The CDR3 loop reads CASSLASTAGDTQYF. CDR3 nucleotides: TGTGCCAGCAGCTTAGCTAGTACGGCGGGAGATACGCAGTATTTT.

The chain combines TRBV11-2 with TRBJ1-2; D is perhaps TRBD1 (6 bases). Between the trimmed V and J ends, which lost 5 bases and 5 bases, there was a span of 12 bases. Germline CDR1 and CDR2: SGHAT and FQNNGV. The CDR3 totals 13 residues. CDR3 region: CASSQTGPYGYTF. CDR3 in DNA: TGTGCCAGCAGCCAAACAGGGCCGTATGGCTACACCTTC.

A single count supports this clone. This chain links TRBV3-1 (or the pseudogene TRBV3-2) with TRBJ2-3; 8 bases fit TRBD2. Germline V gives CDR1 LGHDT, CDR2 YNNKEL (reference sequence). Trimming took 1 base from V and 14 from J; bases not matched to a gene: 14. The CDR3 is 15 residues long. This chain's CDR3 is CASSQVELAGGGRYF. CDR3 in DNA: TGTGCCAGCAGCCAAGTCGAGCTGGCGGGAGGTGGTCGGTATTTT.

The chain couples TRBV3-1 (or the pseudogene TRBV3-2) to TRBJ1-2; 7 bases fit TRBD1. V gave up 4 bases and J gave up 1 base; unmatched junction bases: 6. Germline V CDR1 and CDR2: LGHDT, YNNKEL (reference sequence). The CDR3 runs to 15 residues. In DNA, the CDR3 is TGTGCCAGCAGCCCCAGGACAGGCCGTAACTATGGCTACACCTTC. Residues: CASSPRTGRNYGYTF.

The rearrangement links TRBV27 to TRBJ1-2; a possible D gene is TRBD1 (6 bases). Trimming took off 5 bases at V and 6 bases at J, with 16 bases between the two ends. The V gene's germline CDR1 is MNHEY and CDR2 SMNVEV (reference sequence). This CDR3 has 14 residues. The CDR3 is CASSPLQGYNGYTF. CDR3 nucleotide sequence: TGTGCCAGCAGTCCGCTCCAGGGGTACAATGGCTACACCTTC.

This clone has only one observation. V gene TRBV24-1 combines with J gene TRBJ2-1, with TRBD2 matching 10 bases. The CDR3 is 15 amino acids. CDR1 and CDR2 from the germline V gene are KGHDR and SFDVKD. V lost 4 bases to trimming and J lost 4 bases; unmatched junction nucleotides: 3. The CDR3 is CATSEFSGGYNEQFF. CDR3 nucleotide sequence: TGTGCCACCAGTGAATTTAGCGGGGGGTACAATGAGCAGTTCTTC.

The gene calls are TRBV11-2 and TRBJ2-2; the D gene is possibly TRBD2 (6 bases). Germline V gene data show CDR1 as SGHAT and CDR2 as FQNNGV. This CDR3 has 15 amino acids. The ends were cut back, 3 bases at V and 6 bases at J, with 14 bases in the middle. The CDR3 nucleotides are TGTGCCAGCAGCTTTACGACACTAGCATCCGGGGAGCTGTTTTTT. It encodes CASSFTTLASGELFF.

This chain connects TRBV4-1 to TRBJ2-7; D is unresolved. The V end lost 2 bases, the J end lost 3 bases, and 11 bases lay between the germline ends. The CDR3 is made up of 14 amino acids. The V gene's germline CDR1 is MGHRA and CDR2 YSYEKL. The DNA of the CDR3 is TGCGCCAGCAGCCAACTCGCGCTAGGCTACGAGCAGTACTTC. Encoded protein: CASSQLALGYEQYF.

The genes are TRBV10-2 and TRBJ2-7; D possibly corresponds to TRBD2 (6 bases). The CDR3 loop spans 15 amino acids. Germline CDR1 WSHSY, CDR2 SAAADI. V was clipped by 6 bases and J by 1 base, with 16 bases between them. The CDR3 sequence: CASSLDSGRSYEQYF. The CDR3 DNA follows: TGCGCCAGCAGCCTAGATAGCGGCAGGTCCTACGAGCAGTACTTC.

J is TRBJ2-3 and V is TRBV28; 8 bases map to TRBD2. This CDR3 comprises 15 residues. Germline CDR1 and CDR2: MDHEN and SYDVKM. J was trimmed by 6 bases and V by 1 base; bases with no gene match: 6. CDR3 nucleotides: TGTGCCAGCAGTTTATCCCGAGCGGGAGCGGATACGCAGTATTTT. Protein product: CASSLSRAGADTQYF.

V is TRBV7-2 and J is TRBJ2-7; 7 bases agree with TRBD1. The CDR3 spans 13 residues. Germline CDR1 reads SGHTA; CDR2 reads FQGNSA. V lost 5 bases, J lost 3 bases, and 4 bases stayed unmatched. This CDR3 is CASSLAGGYEQYF. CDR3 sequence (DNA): TGTGCCAGCAGCCTCGCAGGGGGCTACGAGCAGTACTTC.

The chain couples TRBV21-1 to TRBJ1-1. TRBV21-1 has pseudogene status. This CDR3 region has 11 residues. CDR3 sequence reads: CASSKGGEAFF. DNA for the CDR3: TGTGCCAGCAGCAAAGGAGGAGAAGCTTTCTTT.

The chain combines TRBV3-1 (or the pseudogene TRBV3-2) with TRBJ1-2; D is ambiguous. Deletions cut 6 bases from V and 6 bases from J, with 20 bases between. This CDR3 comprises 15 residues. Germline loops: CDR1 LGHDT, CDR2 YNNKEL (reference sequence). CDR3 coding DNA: TGTGCCAGCAGAAGCACTTACAGTGCCCCTCATGGCTACACCTTC. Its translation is CASRSTYSAPHGYTF.

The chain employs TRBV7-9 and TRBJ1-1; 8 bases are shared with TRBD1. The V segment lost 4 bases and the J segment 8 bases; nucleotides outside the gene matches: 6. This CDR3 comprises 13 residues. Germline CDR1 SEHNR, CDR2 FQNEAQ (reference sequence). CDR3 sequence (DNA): TGTGCCAGCAGCTCCCGTCAGGGGGCGGAAGCTTTCTTT. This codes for CASSSRQGAEAFF.

The CDR3 is CASSLPTGLMNGYTF. The DNA of the CDR3 is TGTGCCAGCAGTTTACCCACAGGGTTGATGAATGGCTACACCTTC. V usage is TRBV28 and J usage is TRBJ1-2; TRBD1 is a possible D gene (6 bases). CDR1 is MDHEN and CDR2 is SYDVKM in the germline V gene. The CDR3 contains 15 residues. Trimming took off 2 bases at V and 6 bases at J, with 16 bases between the two ends.

The CDR3: CASELARGTQQYF. In nucleotides, the CDR3 is TGTGCCAGTGAACTAGCAAGGGGTACTCAGCAGTACTTC. The chain uses TRBV3-1 (or the pseudogene TRBV3-2) and TRBJ2-7; D is possibly TRBD2 (6 bases). Trimming removed 9 bases from V and 8 bases from J, with 20 bases in between. Germline V lookup: CDR1 LGHDT, CDR2 YNNKEL (reference sequence). The CDR3 is 13 amino acids.

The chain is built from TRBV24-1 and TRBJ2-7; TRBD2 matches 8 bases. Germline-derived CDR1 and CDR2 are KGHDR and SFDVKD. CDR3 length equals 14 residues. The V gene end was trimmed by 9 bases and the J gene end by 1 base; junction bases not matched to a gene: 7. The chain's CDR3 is CATSQAGGSYEQYF. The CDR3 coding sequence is TGTGCCACCTCCCAGGCGGGAGGATCCTACGAGCAGTACTTC.

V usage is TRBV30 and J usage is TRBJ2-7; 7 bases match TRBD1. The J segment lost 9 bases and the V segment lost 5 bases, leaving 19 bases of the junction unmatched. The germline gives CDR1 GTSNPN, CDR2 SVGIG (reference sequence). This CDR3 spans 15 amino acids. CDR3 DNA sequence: TGTGCCTGGGGAATAGGGGACAGTAAACATCGGGCGCAGTACTTC. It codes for CAWGIGDSKHRAQYF.